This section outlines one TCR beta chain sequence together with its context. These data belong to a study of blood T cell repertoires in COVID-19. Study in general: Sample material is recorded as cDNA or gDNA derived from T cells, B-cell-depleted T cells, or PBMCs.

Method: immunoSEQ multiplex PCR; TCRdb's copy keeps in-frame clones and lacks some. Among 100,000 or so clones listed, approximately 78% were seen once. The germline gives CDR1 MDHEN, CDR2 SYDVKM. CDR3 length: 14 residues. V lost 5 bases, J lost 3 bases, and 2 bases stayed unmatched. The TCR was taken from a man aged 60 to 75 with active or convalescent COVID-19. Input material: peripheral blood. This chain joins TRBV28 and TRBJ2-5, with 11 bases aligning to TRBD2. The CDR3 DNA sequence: TGTGCCAGCAGTAAACTAGCGGGAGAAGAGACCCAGTACTTC. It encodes CASSKLAGEETQYF.